This T cell receptor beta chain stems from a study of blood T cell repertoires in COVID-19. Study information: Some COVID-19 samples were acute and others convalescent; all came from the United States, Italy and Spain.

Unmatched junction bases numbered 10, after V lost 6 bases and J lost 7 bases. Germline V gene data show CDR1 as MDHEN and CDR2 as SYDVKM. The CDR3 loop spans 15 amino acids. Original processing methods: Cell counts per sample came from amplifying reference gene primers. This table comes from immunoSEQ multiplex PCR, and its TCRdb copy is limited to in-frame clones, with some not included. V, J and clone size are taken as reported in that table, and D and trimming were inferred from the DNA itself. The table shows under 250,000 clones, with 92% occurring only once. The chain carries TRBV28 and TRBJ2-1; 9 bases agree with TRBD2. The sample was peripheral blood. This clonotype originated in a young man with acute or convalescent COVID-19. CDR3 nucleotide sequence: TGTGCCAGCAGACATAGCGGGAGTTTGGGTAATGAGCAGTTCTTC. Translating gives CASRHSGSLGNEQFF.